These 28 T cell receptor beta chains were all obtained from the same sample, sequenced in a study of beta chain features in type 1 diabetes. As every portion of the isolated RNA was reverse transcribed, the sequencing read expressed TCRB transcripts. TCRdb's table, derived via immunoSEQ multiplex PCR, lists solely in-frame clones and lacks some. The data hold 300,000 to 400,000 clones, with less than 10% observed a single time. The sample comprised central memory CD4+ T cells from blood. The source of these receptors is a woman aged 18-35 years in good health.

A few counts support this clone. The V and J genes are TRBV28 and TRBJ1-2, with D possibly TRBD1 on 5 matching bases. From germline, CDR1 is MDHEN and CDR2 SYDVKM. V lost 6 bases to trimming and J lost 0 bases, with 23 bases between them. The CDR3 length is 18 residues. Here the CDR3 reads CASRSPSWSGTTNYGYTF. As DNA, the CDR3 is TGTGCCAGCAGATCACCCAGTTGGTCTGGGACCACTAACTATGGCTACACCTTC.

This clone was seen a handful of times. The chain employs TRBV5-1 and TRBJ2-7; maybe TRBD1 (5 bases). The CDR3 consists of 15 residues. Germline values: CDR1 SGHRS, CDR2 YFSETQ. The V end lost 0 bases, the J end lost 8 bases, and 18 bases lay between the germline ends. The CDR3 loop is CASSLEQVRLDKQYF. The CDR3, as DNA: TGCGCCAGCAGCTTGGAACAGGTGCGCCTGGACAAGCAGTACTTC.

V and J are TRBV28 and TRBJ2-7, with D maybe TRBD1 (6 bases). The V and J ends lost 6 bases and 1 base respectively, with 13 bases between them. There are 14 residues in the CDR3. The V gene's germline CDR1 is MDHEN and CDR2 SYDVKM. Written as DNA, the CDR3 is TGTGCCAGCAGACTAACAGGGCGTTCCTACGAGCAGTACTTC. Amino acids: CASRLTGRSYEQYF.

This clone appeared a few times. The chain combines TRBV15 with TRBJ2-5, with 8 bases fitting TRBD2. Per germline, CDR1 LNHNV and CDR2 YYDKDF (reference sequence). V lost 4 bases, J lost 2 bases, and 6 bases stayed unmatched. The CDR3 sequence is 15 residues long. This chain's CDR3 is CATSTGRAGQETQYF. The CDR3 coding sequence is TGTGCCACCAGCACCGGGAGGGCCGGACAAGAGACCCAGTACTTC.

In this sample, this clone turned up a few times. The V call is TRBV4-2, the J call TRBJ2-7; D remains unclear. Germline V lookup: CDR1 LGHNA, CDR2 YNFKEQ. The CDR3 extends over 14 amino acids. Deletions cut 0 bases from V and 4 bases from J, with 10 bases between. DNA of the CDR3: TGTGCCAGCAGCCAAGATGGGCTATCATACGAGCAGTACTTC. This sequence encodes CASSQDGLSYEQYF.

The V and J genes are TRBV7-2 and TRBJ2-7; no clear D. Trimming took off 1 base at V and 5 bases at J, with 9 bases between the two ends. The CDR3 length is 13 residues. Germline V lookup: CDR1 SGHTA, CDR2 FQGNSA. The CDR3 sequence is CASSLVVSDEQYF. CDR3 in DNA: TGTGCCAGCAGCTTAGTAGTTTCGGACGAGCAGTACTTC.

This clone has more than one count but fewer than ten. The V gene is TRBV7-2, the J gene TRBJ1-5; 12 nucleotides line up with TRBD1. Trimming cost V 5 bases and J 2 bases; bases outside gene matches: 1. The CDR3 is 15 residues long. In germline, CDR1 is SGHTA, CDR2 FQGNSA. DNA for the CDR3: TGTGCCAGCAGCCGGGACAGGGGGCGCAATCAGCCCCAGCATTTT. It encodes CASSRDRGRNQPQHF.

This clone was seen more than once but under ten times. The chain combines TRBV28 with TRBJ2-4; no clear D gene. Looked up from germline, CDR1 is MDHEN and CDR2 is SYDVKM. The germline V and J ends were trimmed by 7 bases and 1 base, with 11 bases remaining between them. The CDR3 sequence is 14 residues long. The chain's CDR3 is CASKSSWAKNIQYF. The CDR3 DNA sequence: TGTGCCAGCAAAAGTTCGTGGGCCAAAAACATTCAGTACTTC.

This clone has a handful of counts. V is TRBV5-4 and J is TRBJ2-5; D may be TRBD1 (6 bases). Trimming left V 3 bases short and J 4 bases short, with 22 bases between. This CDR3 is 17 amino acids long. Germline loops: CDR1 SGHNT, CDR2 YYREEE (reference sequence). CDR3 coding DNA: TGTGCCAGCAGCTCGGGCCTCGTAGGACAGACGGCAGAGACCCAGTACTTC. Residues: CASSSGLVGQTAETQYF. The variable domain in full, with the rest retrieved from reference TRBV5-4 and TRBJ2-5, is ETGVTQSPTHLIKTRGQQVTLRCSSQSGHNTVSWYQQALGQGPQFIFQYYREEENGRGNFPPRFSGLQFPNYSSELNVNALELDDSALYLCASSSGLVGQTAETQYFGPGTRLLVL.

This clone was found a few times. The chain uses TRBV29-1 and TRBJ2-3, with 7 nucleotides matching TRBD2. J was trimmed by 1 base and V by 8 bases; bases with no gene match: 12. CDR1 is SQVTM and CDR2 is ANQGSEA in the germline V gene. The CDR3 length is 15 residues. In nucleotides, the CDR3 is TGCAGCCTGGCCCAGGCTAGCGGCCGCACAGATACGCAGTATTTT. This translates into CSLAQASGRTDTQYF.

This clone was seen only a few times. This chain's CDR3 is CASSSDTGTQIQPQHF. CDR3 nucleotides: TGTGCCAGCAGCAGTGACACCGGGACTCAGATCCAGCCCCAGCATTTT. The rearrangement links TRBV7-2 to TRBJ1-5; D is perhaps TRBD1 (5 bases). Germline CDR1 is SGHTA and CDR2 is FQGNSA. This CDR3 region has 16 residues. V gave up 5 bases and J gave up 7 bases, with 21 bases separating them.

This chain connects TRBV5-4 to TRBJ2-5; no clear D gene. This CDR3 region has 14 residues. Trimming removed 4 bases from V and 5 bases from J, with 15 bases in between. In germline, CDR1 is SGHNT, CDR2 YYREEE (reference sequence). In nucleotides, the CDR3 is TGTGCCAGCAGCCCGTCGGTAGATTTGGAGACCCAGTACTTC. Translated, it gives CASSPSVDLETQYF.

The chain couples TRBV28 to TRBJ2-2; a weak D match, TRBD2 (5 bases). The V end lost 6 bases, the J end lost 1 base, and 15 bases lay between the germline ends. Per the germline V gene, CDR1 is MDHEN and CDR2 is SYDVKM. The CDR3 has 16 residues. The CDR3: CASRPISVVNTGELFF. In DNA, the CDR3 is TGTGCCAGCAGGCCCATTAGCGTAGTGAACACCGGGGAGCTGTTTTTT.

This clone has a handful of counts. The J gene is TRBJ2-7, the V gene TRBV5-6, with D perhaps given as TRBD1 or TRBD2 (5 bases each). The CDR3 is made up of 17 amino acids. V was clipped by 3 bases and J by 1 base, with 20 bases between them. Germline CDR1 and CDR2: SGHDT and YYEEEE. In nucleotides, the CDR3 is TGTGCCAGCAGCTCTACGACCGGGACGTTTATTTCCTACGAGCAGTACTTC. Its translation: CASSSTTGTFISYEQYF. The full variable domain, its missing parts supplied by reference TRBV5-6 and TRBJ2-7, is DAGVTQSPTHLIKTRGQQVTLRCSPKSGHDTVSWYQQALGQGPQFIFQYYEEEERQRGNFPDRFSGHQFPNYSSELNVNALLLGDSALYLCASSSTTGTFISYEQYFGPGTRLTVT.

This chain uses TRBV27 with TRBJ1-1; TRBD1 might be the D (6 bases). Trimming removed 0 bases at V and 1 base at J, with 12 bases between. The CDR3 has 16 residues. From germline, CDR1 is MNHEY and CDR2 SMNVEV (reference sequence). The CDR3 spells CASSLSRGAGNTEAFF. The CDR3 DNA is TGTGCCAGCAGTTTATCTCGGGGGGCAGGGAACACTGAAGCTTTCTTT.

The chain combines TRBV28 with TRBJ1-2; D possibly corresponds to TRBD1 (6 bases). Trimming took 6 bases from V and 5 from J, leaving 16 bases between them. The germline V gene encodes CDR1 MDHEN and CDR2 SYDVKM. The CDR3 has 14 amino acids. The CDR3 region has the DNA TGTGCCAGCAGGTTCCCCGGGACAAATTATGGCTACACCTTC. Its translation: CASRFPGTNYGYTF.

The J gene is TRBJ2-1, the V gene TRBV28, with D maybe TRBD2 (5 bases). Trimming took off 8 bases at V and 4 bases at J, with 15 bases between the two ends. Looked up from germline, CDR1 is MDHEN and CDR2 is SYDVKM. This CDR3 contains 14 residues. The CDR3 region is CASGSGSRYNEQFF. In nucleotides, the CDR3 is TGTGCCAGCGGGAGTGGTAGCAGATACAATGAGCAGTTCTTC. The complete variable domain, with remaining parts taken from reference TRBV28 and TRBJ2-1, reads DVKVTQSSRYLVKRTGEKVFLECVQDMDHENMFWYRQDPGLGLRLIYFSYDVKMKEKGDIPEGYSVSREKKERFSLILESASTNQTSMYLCASGSGSRYNEQFFGPGTRLTVL.

The chain has TRBV11-2 and TRBJ2-3, with TRBD2 identical over 7 bases. Germline CDR1 reads SGHAT; CDR2 reads FQNNGV. The CDR3 consists of 16 residues. Trimming took 4 bases from V and 2 from J; bases not matched to a gene: 9. Here the CDR3 DNA reads TGTGCCAGCAGCTCGTTCCGGGCGGGAGACACAGATACGCAGTATTTT. Its protein is CASSSFRAGDTDTQYF.

There are a few counts of this clone. The rearrangement joins TRBV28 to TRBJ2-4; no clear D gene. CDR1 and CDR2 from the germline V gene are MDHEN and SYDVKM. V was shortened by 7 bases and J by 6 bases, with 13 bases between the two germline ends. The CDR3 sequence is 13 residues long. The CDR3 region has the DNA TGTGCCAGCAAGGTGGGCGGAATAAACATTCAGTACTTC. Protein: CASKVGGINIQYF.

This clone was counted a few times. The chain carries TRBV19 and TRBJ1-5; D remains unclear. Looked up from germline, CDR1 is LNHDA and CDR2 is SQIVND (reference sequence). The CDR3 loop spans 14 amino acids. V lost 3 bases and J lost 5, with 11 bases in between. This chain's CDR3 is CASSILRLDQPQHF. The CDR3 DNA reads TGTGCCAGTAGTATTCTACGCTTAGATCAGCCCCAGCATTTT.

V and J are TRBV14 and TRBJ2-5, with D perhaps matching TRBD2 (5 bases). The V end was cut by 3 bases, the J end by 5 bases, with 13 bases between. The CDR3 consists of 14 residues. Germline assignment: CDR1 SGHDN and CDR2 FVKESK. The CDR3 DNA sequence: TGTGCCAGCAGCCATGCACTAGTTGGGGAGACCCAGTACTTC. This gives the protein CASSHALVGETQYF. Full variable domain (rest looked up from reference TRBV14 and TRBJ2-5): EAGVTQFPSHSVIEKGQTVTLRCDPISGHDNLYWYRRVMGKEIKFLLHFVKESKQDESGMPNNRFLAERTGGTYSTLKVQPAELEDSGVYFCASSHALVGETQYFGPGTRLLVL.

The rearrangement links TRBV7-9 to TRBJ2-3, with 13 bases fitting TRBD2. V lost 5 bases to trimming and J lost 3 bases; unmatched junction nucleotides: 11. The CDR3 has 18 amino acids. CDR1 and CDR2 (germline): SEHNR, FQNEAQ (reference sequence). CDR3 amino acids: CASSLTSGRSLATDTQYF. The CDR3 DNA reads as TGTGCCAGCAGCCTGACTAGCGGGAGGTCCCTCGCGACAGATACGCAGTATTTT.

This clone was found once. J is TRBJ2-2 and V is TRBV27; the D is unclear. Germline values: CDR1 MNHEY, CDR2 SMNVEV (reference sequence). V lost 5 bases and J 4 bases, leaving 8 bases between the germline ends. CDR3 length equals 13 residues. The CDR3 here is CASSPRITGELFF. The DNA of the CDR3 is TGTGCCAGCAGTCCTCGGATCACCGGGGAGCTGTTTTTT.

The rearrangement joins TRBV4-3 to TRBJ2-1; possible D gene TRBD1, 6 bases. The ends were cut back, 0 bases at V and 0 bases at J, with 12 bases in the middle. This CDR3 has 17 residues. CDR1 is LGHNA, CDR2 YSLEER, per germline. Here the CDR3 DNA reads TGCGCCAGCAGCCAAGACCCGGGACACAGCTCCTACAATGAGCAGTTCTTC. Protein product: CASSQDPGHSSYNEQFF.

This chain connects TRBV9 to TRBJ2-5, with 8 bases identical to TRBD1. The DNA end is more similar to TRBJ2-7, so the J call may be wrong. The CDR3 sequence is 15 residues long. CDR1 and CDR2 from the germline V gene are SGDLS and YYNGEE. The chain's CDR3 is CASSPRTGTVYEQYF. The CDR3 nucleotides read TGTGCCAGCAGCCCCCGGACAGGGACGGTTTACGAGCAGTACTTC.

The chain is built from TRBV28 and TRBJ1-5, with a tentative D call TRBD1 (6 bases). This CDR3 has 15 residues. CDR1 is MDHEN and CDR2 is SYDVKM in the germline V gene. Between the trimmed V and J ends, which lost 6 bases and 1 base, there was a span of 13 bases. CDR3 sequence: CASRAPGVSNQPQHF. The CDR3 DNA sequence: TGTGCCAGCAGAGCCCCAGGGGTGAGCAATCAGCCCCAGCATTTT.

This clone was seen a few times. The genes are TRBV28 and TRBJ1-5; D unclear. Deletions cut 6 bases from V and 6 bases from J, with 12 bases between. The CDR3 sequence is 13 residues long. From germline, CDR1 is MDHEN and CDR2 SYDVKM. The CDR3 bases are TGTGCCAGCAGGATCCGGGCCGGTCAGCCCCAGCATTTT. Translation gives CASRIRAGQPQHF.

The gene calls are TRBV10-2 and TRBJ2-2, with 9 bases identical to TRBD1. The CDR3 covers 14 residues. Germline CDR1 and CDR2: WSHSY and SAAADI. V trimming: 6 bases; J trimming: 7 bases; junction bases outside the gene matches: 6. The CDR3 loop is CASRTGGGNGELFF. Written as DNA, the CDR3 is TGCGCCAGCAGAACAGGGGGCGGGAACGGGGAGCTGTTTTTT.